This is a list of T cell receptor beta chains from one sample in a study of CXCR3-negative and CXCR3-positive naive CD8 T cells. TCRdb processed the 5' RACE reads again and assigns one entry to each CDR3 protein, with no DNA. This specimen shows some 39,000 distinct CDR3 sequences; the ten leading clones hold 1.6%. Material: naive CXCR3- CD8+ T cells from blood. The receptor source for this set is a human donor in good health. Some clones in this sample may be carry-over from other donors' samples. The CDR3 runs from the conserved cysteine through the conserved F or W. The order of the fields is V gene, J gene, CDR3 protein.

v_gene: TRBV29-1
j_gene: TRBJ2-1
CDR3aa: CSVVGLATYNEQFF

v_gene: TRBV6-2/TRBV6-3
j_gene: TRBJ1-2
CDR3aa: CASTLTDDYGYTF

v_gene: TRBV10-3
j_gene: TRBJ2-1
CDR3aa: CAITSGTSGGNVAVEQFF

v_gene: TRBV5-6
j_gene: TRBJ1-2
CDR3aa: CASSLAGYRVRDGYTF

v_gene: TRBV7-9
j_gene: TRBJ1-1
CDR3aa: CASSLAGREAFF

v_gene: TRBV11-1
j_gene: TRBJ1-1
CDR3aa: CASSSMEVQNTEAFF

v_gene: TRBV28
j_gene: TRBJ2-1
CDR3aa: CASLSSRGRGNEQFF

v_gene: TRBV11-3
j_gene: TRBJ2-1
CDR3aa: CASSSLREPTYNEQFF

v_gene: TRBV29-1
j_gene: TRBJ1-1
CDR3aa: CSVEEVDTEAFF

v_gene: TRBV6-4
j_gene: TRBJ2-1
CDR3aa: CASSDSPDSSYNEQFF

v_gene: TRBV7-9
j_gene: TRBJ2-1
CDR3aa: CASSTTTGGVDNEQFF

v_gene: TRBV14
j_gene: TRBJ2-3
CDR3aa: CASSQDEGSTQYF

v_gene: TRBV29-1
j_gene: TRBJ2-7
CDR3aa: CSVDREVLGEQYF

v_gene: TRBV7-9
j_gene: TRBJ2-1
CDR3aa: CASSPIAGGPMDEQFF

v_gene: TRBV28
j_gene: TRBJ1-5
CDR3aa: CASSLNRSNQPQHF

v_gene: TRBV20-1
j_gene: TRBJ2-7
CDR3aa: CSARDVGQGAYEQYF

v_gene: TRBV7-9
j_gene: TRBJ1-6
CDR3aa: CASSSEWPLHF

v_gene: TRBV5-5
j_gene: TRBJ2-7
CDR3aa: CASSLEADRFYEQYF

v_gene: TRBV4-3
j_gene: TRBJ2-2
CDR3aa: CASSQYAGPTGELFF

v_gene: TRBV7-9
j_gene: TRBJ2-7
CDR3aa: CASSLALEGEQYF

v_gene: TRBV10-3
j_gene: TRBJ2-7
CDR3aa: CAIRVGGAYYEQYF

v_gene: TRBV5-1
j_gene: TRBJ1-1
CDR3aa: CASSLAGRGWPEAFF

v_gene: TRBV20-1
j_gene: TRBJ1-6
CDR3aa: CSASGGFSSYNSPLHF

v_gene: TRBV7-2
j_gene: TRBJ2-7
CDR3aa: CASNFSGDGSGEQYF

v_gene: TRBV11-2
j_gene: TRBJ2-5
CDR3aa: CASLRTGSTQETQYF

v_gene: TRBV15
j_gene: TRBJ1-6
CDR3aa: CATSRVGRGPLHF

v_gene: TRBV15
j_gene: TRBJ2-2
CDR3aa: CATSGLSAGELFF